The 7 T cell receptor beta chains below all came from one sample that was sequenced in a study of tumor-infiltrating lymphocytes in primary liver carcinoma. The input was around 0.5 ug total RNA; TCR beta cDNA was made from it with a constant-region primer. Amplification in three nested multiplex PCR rounds with slightly modified ARM-PCR gave rise to TCR beta libraries. Use of TRBV1-TRBV30 forward primers with a C-beta reverse primer characterized the first two PCR rounds, which lasted about 10 cycles each. MiXCR was run by TCRdb on the multiplex PCR reads, yielding one entry per CDR3 protein. The sample has fewer than 250,000 distinct CDR3 sequences, about two thirds seen once. The researchers obtained blood RNA from unsorted whole blood and also extracted germline DNA. Sequenced input: peripheral blood. All receptors derive from an older woman with primary liver carcinoma and hepatitis B virus infection.

This clonotype was seen more than once but under ten times. V gene TRBV10-3 combines with J gene TRBJ2-3, with D possibly TRBD2 on 6 matching bases. V was clipped by 0 bases and J by 4 bases, with 11 bases between them. The CDR3 sequence is 15 residues long. CDR1 and CDR2 (germline): ENHRY, SYGVKD. CDR3 sequence: CAISESGGMADTQYF. The CDR3 coding sequence is TGTGCCATCAGTGAGTCCGGCGGGATGGCAGATACGCAGTATTTT.

Comments on this clonotype: The germline gene is not matched at one end of the junction; a read error may be the cause. The CDR3 here is CARSSSPSRGPTGYTF. CDR3 nucleotide sequence: TGTGCCAGAAGTTCGTCCCCTTCCAGGGGGCCCACTGGCTACACCTTC. This chain connects TRBV28 to TRBJ1-2; 8 bases map to TRBD1. Germline V gives CDR1 MDHEN, CDR2 SYDVKM. CDR3 length equals 16 residues.

Regarding this clonotype: At one boundary the junction diverges from the germline segment, which might be a read error. The chain recombines TRBV7-3 with TRBJ2-3; D call uncertain. The CDR3 runs 14 residues. Looked up from germline, CDR1 is SGHTA and CDR2 is FQGTGA. CDR3 protein: CASNLFVNQNTQYF. DNA for the CDR3: TGTGCCAGCAACTTATTCGTTAATCAGAATACGCAGTATTTT. Combining the CDR3 with reference TRBV7-3 and TRBJ2-3 gives the whole variable domain GAGVSQTPSNKVTEKGKYVELRCDPISGHTALYWYRQSLGQGPEFLIYFQGTGAADDSGLPNDRFFAVRPEGSVSTLKIQRTERGDSAVYLCASNLFVNQNTQYFGPGTRLTVL.

The sample holds a few counts of this clonotype. CDR3 residues: CASSMSGAADTQYF. CDR3 DNA: TGTGCCAGTAGTATGTCGGGGGCCGCAGATACGCAGTATTTT. This chain links TRBV19 with TRBJ2-3; either TRBD1 or TRBD2 may supply D (6 bases each). CDR3 length equals 14 residues. CDR1 LNHDA and CDR2 SQIVND come from the germline V gene (reference sequence). The ends were cut back, 3 bases at V and 4 bases at J, with 11 bases in the middle.

The rearrangement joins TRBV6-6 to TRBJ1-2; 10 nucleotides agree with TRBD1. This CDR3 has 15 amino acids. The V gene end was trimmed by 2 bases and the J gene end by 5 bases; junction bases not matched to a gene: 5. CDR1 is MNHNY and CDR2 is SVGAGI in the germline V gene (reference sequence). The CDR3 DNA sequence: TGTGCCAGCAGTTACCCCGGACAGGGGGGGTATGGCTACACCTTC. This translates into CASSYPGQGGYGYTF.

V usage is TRBV11-2 and J usage is TRBJ2-2; D is ambiguous. The V gene's germline CDR1 is SGHAT and CDR2 FQNNGV. This CDR3 comprises 13 residues. This CDR3 is CISSRLGTGELFF. CDR3 DNA sequence: TGTATCAGCAGCCGACTTGGGACCGGGGAGCTGTTTTTT.

This clonotype was picked up many times. V and J are TRBV12-5 and TRBJ2-5, with D hard to call. This CDR3 contains 12 residues. The germline V and J ends were trimmed by 7 bases and 2 bases, with 8 bases remaining between them. The germline CDR1 and CDR2 sequences are LGHNT and FRNRAP. The CDR3 protein is CASATAQETQYF. The CDR3 DNA follows: TGTGCTAGTGCCACGGCACAAGAGACCCAGTACTTC. The full variable domain, with the rest looked up from reference TRBV12-5 and TRBJ2-5, is DARVTQTPRHKVTEMGQEVTMRCQPILGHNTVFWYRQTMMQGLELLAYFRNRAPLDDSGMPKDRFSAEMPDATLATLKIQPSEPRDSAVYFCASATAQETQYFGPGTRLLVL.